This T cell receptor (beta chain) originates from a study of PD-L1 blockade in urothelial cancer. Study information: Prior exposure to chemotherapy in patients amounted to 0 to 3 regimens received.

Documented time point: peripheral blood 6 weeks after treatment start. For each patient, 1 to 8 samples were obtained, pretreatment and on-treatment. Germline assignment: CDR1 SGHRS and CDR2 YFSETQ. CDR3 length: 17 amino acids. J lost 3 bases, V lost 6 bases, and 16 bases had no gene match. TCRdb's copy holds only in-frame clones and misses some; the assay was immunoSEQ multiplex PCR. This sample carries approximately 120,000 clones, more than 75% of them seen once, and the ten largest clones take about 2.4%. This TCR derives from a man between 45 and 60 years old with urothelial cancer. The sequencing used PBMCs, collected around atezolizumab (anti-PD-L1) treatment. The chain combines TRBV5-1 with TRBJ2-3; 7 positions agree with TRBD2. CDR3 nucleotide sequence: TGCGCCAGCAAAGATCAGGGTTTGAGCGGGACTACAGATACGCAGTATTTT. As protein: CASKDQGLSGTTDTQYF.